This entry features one TCR beta chain sequence. There is no known antigen for this receptor. Nothing much larger sits one base from this clone, and base qualities are not available. This specimen belongs to a study of shared T cell receptors in the human thymus (dated by TCRdb to about 2021). With regard to the full study: The study examined how the human thymus generates shared, self-reactive T-cell receptor alpha chains.

Deletion took 5 bases off V and 3 bases off J, with a span of 13 bases between the germline ends. Inclusive of the bounding cysteine and phenylalanine, the CDR3 is 14 residues long. This entry keeps only the CDR3 DNA: 42 bases, framed from base 1. The germline V gene (reference sequence) sets CDR1 to LNHDA and CDR2 to SQIVND. Library preparation used the immunoSEQ multiplex PCR assay. What TCRdb holds here is the immuneACCESS table cut down to in-frame rearrangements. Part of the clones is not present; checked against another copy, under half of the missing clones reflect an unresolved V gene, and the others are unexplained. This sample is represented by approximately 760,000 clones; 80% to 90% of them were singletons. The leading ten clones occupy about 0.011% of the sample. These data also featured in a second study, about human thymus T cells. In that second paper, the authors write: The donors were immunologically healthy infants in Finland who had open corrective cardiac surgery for congenital heart defects. Thymus tissue was obtained as surgical resects removed during corrective cardiac surgery. V and J gene segment usage appeared biased in both thymic and peripheral blood repertoires. The related research reported highly overlapping thymic TCR repertoires among unrelated individuals. TCR alpha and beta repertoires from roughly 8 infant thymus samples and a few related peripheral blood samples were characterized in the study. Donor ages ranged from roughly 7 to 250 days, and the cohort comprised six or seven male and a couple of female infants. Thymocytes were freed from the tissue by mechanical means and kept at -70 degrees C as pellets of 10-30 million cells. A QIAsymphony instrument was used to extract genomic DNA from frozen cell pellets. The immunoSEQ multiplex PCR assay was used to amplify the TCRB and TCRAD loci from a standardized amount of quality-controlled genomic DNA. The V(D)J region was spanned by amplicons of a length sufficient to cover the CDR3 and to identify V and J genes. Through the commercial immunoSEQ service, the amplicons were sequenced on an Illumina platform. Primer bias and sequencing errors were corrected using previously described methods, and TCRAD and TCRB definitions followed the IMGT database. immunoSEQ Analyzer 3.0 and VDJTools were used for repertoire analysis, which covered basic statistics, V/J segment usage, diversity estimates, rarefaction and pairwise overlap. Chao1, ChaoE, Efron-Thisted, Shannon and inverse Simpson indices were used to estimate diversity, which was also estimated on datasets down-sampled to the smallest sample. Repertoire overlap was assessed by strict matching of CDR3 nucleotide sequence, V gene and J gene, and clustering was done by Jaccard-based multidimensional scaling. Thymus samples yielded on average about 810,000 unique TCRB clonotypes, compared with some 83,000 from blood samples.

Sequencing was carried out using thymocytes. The chain was built from TRBV19 and TRBJ1-2; a weak D assignment points to TRBD1 (5 bases agree). The clonotype originates from a girl in the first two years of life with a congenital heart defect. Donor details come from another sample of the same person, matched by shared clones. The DNA sequence follows: TGTGCCAGTAGTTTCTCCGGGACTTACTATGGCTACACCTTC. Translation gives CASSFSGTYYGYTF.